Sequencing of this TCR beta chain was carried out in a study of T cell repertoires in cytomegalovirus infection. Looking at the study overall: Recently identified HLA-C-restricted CMV epitopes and well-studied HLA-B-restricted CMV epitopes were used by the study. CMV infection plus the matching HLA type was flagged by public TCR beta signatures. Study conclusions and caveats: What dominated the ex vivo response were HLA-C-restricted CMV-specific TCR beta clonotypes.

V was pared by 3 bases and J by 3 bases, with 6 bases between. The CDR3 has 12 residues. Germline CDR1 reads SGHTA; CDR2 reads FQGNSA. TCRdb called the reads again in MiXCR, with one record for every CDR3 protein. The top ten clones hold about 18% of a sample with hundreds of thousands of distinct CDR3 sequences, about 33% of them seen once. In regard to this clonotype: Its antigen remains unknown.

The V and J genes are TRBV7-2 and TRBJ2-7; D is ambiguous. This material consisted of cultured PBMCs, taken from culture after CMV antigen stimulation. The receptor was isolated from a human donor in good health (CMV status not recorded). Some clones in this sample may be carry-over from other donors' samples. Here the CDR3 reads CASSFTHYEQYF. The CDR3 coding sequence is TGTGCCAGCAGCTTCACACACTACGAGCAGTACTTC.